These T cell receptor beta chains were read from a single sample in a study of cytomegalovirus exposure and HLA in healthy donors. The assay was immunoSEQ multiplex PCR, and TCRdb's table has in-frame clones only and misses some. The profile shows 200,000 or so clones, over 75% of them singletons. The sequenced sample consisted of PBMCs. Receptors originate from a boy between 2 and 10 years old in good health and CMV-seronegative. The CDR3 runs from the conserved cysteine through the conserved F or W. The D gene is left open where the match is weak. The listing skips clone size in some rows; elsewhere it reads once, few, many or a size class.

TRBD1,TRBJ2-7,15,few,TRBV18,CASSPAGTGLYEQYF,TGTGCCAGCTCACCAGCCGGGACAGGACTCTACGAGCAGTACTTC
TRBD2,TRBJ2-3,16,-,TRBV4-3,CASSQGSGGARDTQYF,TGCGCCAGCAGCCAAGGGAGCGGGGGGGCCCGGGATACGCAGTATTTT
-,TRBJ2-7,13,-,TRBV7-9,CASSPSPVYEQYF,TGTGCCAGCAGCCCCTCGCCGGTATACGAGCAGTACTTC
-,TRBJ2-5,14,-,TRBV18,CASSPTGTQETQYF,TGTGCCAGCTCACCTACAGGGACCCAAGAGACCCAGTACTTC
-,TRBJ2-7,12,-,TRBV11-1,CASSQGGYEQYF,TGTGCCAGCAGCCAGGGGGGTTACGAGCAGTACTTC
TRBD2,TRBJ2-7,19,-,TRBV7-2,CASSLGVPSNSGDYYEQYF,TGTGCCAGCAGCTTAGGTGTCCCTAGTAACAGCGGGGATTACTACGAGCAGTACTTC
-,TRBJ2-1,11,-,TRBV20-1,CSASRRNEQFF,TGCAGTGCTAGTCGGCGGAATGAGCAGTTCTTC
TRBD2,TRBJ2-7,13,-,TRBV5-1,CASSLGLAGEQYF,TGCGCCAGCAGCTTAGGACTAGCGGGTGAGCAGTACTTC
-,TRBJ2-1,14,-,TRBV14,CASSHDGSFDEQFF,TGTGCCAGCAGCCACGACGGTAGCTTCGATGAGCAGTTCTTC
-,TRBJ2-5,12,few,TRBV5-6,CASSLSGETQYF,TGTGCCAGCAGCTTGTCGGGAGAGACCCAGTACTTC
TRBD1,TRBJ1-1,14,-,TRBV19,CATRQGPRNTEAFF,TGTGCCACCCGACAGGGTCCCCGAAACACTGAAGCTTTCTTT
TRBD1,TRBJ1-6,14,-,TRBV19,CASGDSSYNSPLHF,TGTGCCAGTGGGGACAGTTCCTATAATTCACCCCTCCACTTT
TRBD2,TRBJ2-5,16,-,TRBV11-2,CASSLMVAGGRETQYF,TGTGCCAGCAGCTTAATGGTAGCGGGGGGGCGAGAGACCCAGTACTTC
TRBD1,TRBJ1-2,15,-,TRBV13,CASNHRTGGNYGYTF,TGTGCCAGCAACCATCGGACAGGGGGAAACTATGGCTACACCTTC
TRBD1,TRBJ1-2,14,-,TRBV5-5,CASSLADRGYGYTF,TGTGCCAGCAGCTTGGCGGACAGGGGCTATGGCTACACCTTC
-,TRBJ2-1,14,-,TRBV5-1,CASSPGSGYNEQFF,TGCGCCAGCAGCCCCGGTAGTGGTTACAATGAGCAGTTCTTC
TRBD1,TRBJ1-2,12,-,TRBV29-1,CSAGQDGIGYTF,TGCAGCGCGGGACAGGATGGTATTGGCTACACCTTC
TRBD2,TRBJ2-5,18,-,TRBV4-3,CASSQDRGASGDQETQYF,TGCGCCAGCAGCCAAGATCGAGGGGCTAGCGGGGACCAAGAGACCCAGTACTTC
TRBD1,TRBJ1-5,14,-,TRBV18,CASSLTDRDQPQHF,TGTGCCAGCTCACTAACAGACAGGGATCAGCCCCAGCATTTT
-,TRBJ2-7,15,-,TRBV7-2,CASSLALSENYEQYF,TGTGCCAGCAGCTTAGCGCTTAGCGAGAACTACGAGCAGTACTTC
-,TRBJ1-4,15,few,TRBV5-1,CASSSNGATNEKLFF,TGCGCCAGCAGCTCCAACGGTGCAACTAATGAAAAACTGTTTTTT
-,TRBJ2-3,15,few,TRBV4-1,CASSHPDWGADTQYF,TGCGCCAGCAGCCACCCTGACTGGGGGGCAGATACGCAGTATTTT
TRBD1,TRBJ2-1,15,-,TRBV5-4,CASSLKRGPYNEQFF,TGTGCCAGCAGCTTAAAAAGGGGGCCCTACAATGAGCAGTTCTTC
-,TRBJ1-5,13,-,TRBV6-5,CASSWKEYQPQHF,TGTGCCAGCAGTTGGAAGGAGTACCAGCCCCAGCATTTT
TRBD1,TRBJ1-1,15,-,TRBV19,CASSSRDRVNTEAFF,TGTGCCAGTAGTTCCCGGGACAGGGTGAACACTGAAGCTTTCTTT
-,TRBJ1-5,14,-,TRBV9,CASSVAPVNQPQHF,TGTGCCAGCAGCGTAGCCCCAGTCAATCAGCCCCAGCATTTT
-,TRBJ1-1,16,once,TRBV30,CAWTGGWVRKNTEAFF,TGTGCCTGGACGGGGGGTTGGGTTCGGAAGAACACTGAAGCTTTCTTT
TRBD1,TRBJ1-6,16,-,TRBV6-6,CASTRGTGTFFGPLHF,TGTGCCAGCACCAGGGGGACAGGGACTTTTTTCGGACCCCTCCACTTT
-,TRBJ2-7,15,-,TRBV5-1,CASSYLSGLEYEQYF,TGCGCCAGCAGCTATTTATCAGGGTTAGAGTACGAGCAGTACTTC
TRBD2,TRBJ2-5,17,-,TRBV14,CASSQDVAGVPQETQYF,TGTGCCAGCAGCCAAGATGTAGCGGGGGTCCCCCAAGAGACCCAGTACTTC
-,TRBJ2-2,13,few,TRBV6-5,CASSYELSGELFF,TGTGCCAGCAGTTACGAACTTTCCGGGGAGCTGTTTTTT
TRBD1,TRBJ1-2,13,-,TRBV13,CASSFRTGGGYTF,TGTGCCAGCAGCTTCCGGACAGGGGGAGGCTACACCTTC
-,TRBJ1-2,13,-,TRBV27,CASGAGGVGGYTF,TGTGCCAGCGGGGCCGGGGGTGTAGGAGGCTACACCTTC
-,TRBJ2-3,15,-,TRBV13,CASSPLVQGPDTQYF,TGTGCCAGCAGCCCCCTGGTCCAGGGCCCAGATACGCAGTATTTT
TRBD1,TRBJ1-1,11,-,TRBV20-1,CRGQGSPEAFF,TGCAGAGGACAGGGGTCCCCTGAAGCTTTCTTT
-,TRBJ2-2,12,-,TRBV30,CAWTANTGELFF,TGTGCCTGGACAGCGAACACCGGGGAGCTGTTTTTT
-,TRBJ1-5,15,-,TRBV5-1,CASSLGGRSGQPQHF,TGCGCCAGCAGCTTGGGAGGCAGGTCGGGACAGCCCCAGCATTTT
TRBD2,TRBJ2-4,15,-,TRBV7-2,CASSPRVAGLNIQYF,TGTGCCAGCAGCCCTAGGGTAGCGGGGTTAAACATTCAGTACTTC
-,TRBJ2-6,15,few,TRBV13,CASSPTGSGANVLTF,TGTGCCAGCAGTCCAACAGGGTCTGGGGCCAACGTCCTGACTTTC
-,TRBJ2-3,12,-,TRBV7-2,CASSGAGDTQYF,TGTGCCAGCAGTGGGGCCGGAGATACGCAGTATTTT
-,TRBJ2-4,13,-,TRBV6-1,CASSEGLGNIQYF,TGTGCCAGCAGTGAAGGTCTCGGAAACATTCAGTACTTC
-,TRBJ2-5,17,-,TRBV18,CASSPPLATSPQETQYF,TGTGCCAGCTCACCACCATTGGCAACCTCTCCCCAAGAGACCCAGTACTTC
TRBD2,TRBJ2-1,13,-,TRBV5-1,CASRLDTAGGQFF,TGCGCCAGCAGACTCGACACGGCGGGGGGCCAGTTCTTC
TRBD1,TRBJ1-2,15,-,TRBV7-9,CASSFRDREPYGYTF,TGTGCCAGCAGCTTCCGGGACAGGGAACCCTATGGCTACACCTTC
-,TRBJ1-2,13,-,TRBV7-2,CASSLPPDRRYTF,TGTGCCAGCAGCTTACCCCCGGACAGACGCTACACCTTC
-,TRBJ2-3,13,-,TRBV7-3,CASSLGSRDTQYF,TGTGCCAGCAGCTTGGGGAGCCGGGATACGCAGTATTTT
-,TRBJ1-2,15,-,TRBV5-4,CASSLQDTLYYGYTF,TGTGCCAGCAGCTTACAAGATACCCTGTACTATGGCTACACCTTC
TRBD1,TRBJ1-2,16,-,TRBV19,CASSIRGRSLQHGYTF,TGTGCCAGTAGTATCAGGGGGCGCTCCCTACAGCATGGCTACACCTTC
TRBD1,TRBJ2-5,14,-,TRBV9,CASSGGGTGTAQYF,TGTGCCAGCAGCGGGGGGGGGACAGGGACGGCCCAGTACTTC
TRBD1,TRBJ2-7,15,-,TRBV10-3,CAISFNDRDPYEQYF,TGTGCCATCAGTTTTAATGACAGGGATCCCTACGAGCAGTACTTC
-,TRBJ2-5,15,-,TRBV7-7,CASSLDRGKQETQYF,TGTGCTAGCAGCTTAGATAGGGGGAAGCAAGAGACCCAGTACTTC
TRBD2,TRBJ2-7,15,-,TRBV18,CASLPTSGGAGEQYF,TGTGCCAGCCTGCCGACTAGCGGGGGGGCCGGCGAGCAGTACTTC
-,TRBJ1-2,11,-,TRBV6-5,CAVSQGNGYTF,TGTGCCGTAAGCCAGGGGAATGGCTACACCTTC